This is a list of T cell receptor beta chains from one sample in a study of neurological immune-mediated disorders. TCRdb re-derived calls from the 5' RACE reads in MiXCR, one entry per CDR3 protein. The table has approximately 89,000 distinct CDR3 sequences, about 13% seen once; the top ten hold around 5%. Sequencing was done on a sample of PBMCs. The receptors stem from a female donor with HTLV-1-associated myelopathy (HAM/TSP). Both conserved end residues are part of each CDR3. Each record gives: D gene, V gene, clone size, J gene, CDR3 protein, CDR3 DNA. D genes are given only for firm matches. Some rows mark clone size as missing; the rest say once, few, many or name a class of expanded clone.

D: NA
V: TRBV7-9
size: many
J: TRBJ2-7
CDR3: CASSLGHGSYEQYF
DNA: TGTGCCAGCAGCTTAGGTCACGGTTCCTACGAGCAGTACTTC

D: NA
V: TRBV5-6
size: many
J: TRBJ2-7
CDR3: CASSVGQFYEQYF
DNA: TGTGCCAGCAGCGTAGGACAGTTCTACGAGCAGTACTTC

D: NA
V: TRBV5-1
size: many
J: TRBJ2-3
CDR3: CASSAGSSTDTQYF
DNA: TGCGCCAGCAGCGCAGGTTCCAGCACAGATACGCAGTATTTT

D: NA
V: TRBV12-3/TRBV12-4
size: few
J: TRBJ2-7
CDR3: CASSLKEGYEQYF
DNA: TGTGCCAGCAGTTTAAAGGAGGGCTACGAGCAGTACTTC

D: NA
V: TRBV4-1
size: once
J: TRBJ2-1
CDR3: CASSRHTNLIYNAQFF
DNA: TGCGCCAGCAGCCGCCACACCAACCTTATCTACAATGCGCAGTTCTTC

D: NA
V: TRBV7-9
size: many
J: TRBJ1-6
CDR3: CASSFRAPGDSPLHF
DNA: TGTGCCAGCAGCTTCCGGGCCCCGGGGGATTCACCCCTCCACTTT

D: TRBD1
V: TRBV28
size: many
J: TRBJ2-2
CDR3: CASSSHQGAPPGELFF
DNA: TGTGCCAGCAGCTCACACCAGGGGGCCCCTCCCGGGGAGCTGTTTTTT

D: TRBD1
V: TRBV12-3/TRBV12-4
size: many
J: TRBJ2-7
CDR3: CASSLERQGDYEQYF
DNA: TGTGCCAGCAGTTTAGAAAGGCAGGGGGACTACGAGCAGTACTTC

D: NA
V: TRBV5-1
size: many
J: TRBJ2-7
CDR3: CASREGYEQYF
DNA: TGCGCCAGCAGAGAGGGGTACGAGCAGTACTTC

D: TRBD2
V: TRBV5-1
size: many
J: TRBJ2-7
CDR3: CASSPGGIDLQEQYF
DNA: TGCGCCAGCAGCCCGGGGGGGATAGACCTACAAGAGCAGTACTTC

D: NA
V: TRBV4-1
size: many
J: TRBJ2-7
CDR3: CASSQDGISYEQYF
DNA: TGCGCCAGCAGCCAAGATGGGATTTCCTACGAGCAGTACTTC

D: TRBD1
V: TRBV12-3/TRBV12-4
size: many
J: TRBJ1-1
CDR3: CASSPGGITEAFF
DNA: TGTGCCAGCAGTCCAGGGGGCATCACTGAAGCTTTCTTT

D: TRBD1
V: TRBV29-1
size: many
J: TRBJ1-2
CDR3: CSVVRDRTGYTF
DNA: TGCAGCGTTGTCAGGGACAGGACGGGCTACACCTTC

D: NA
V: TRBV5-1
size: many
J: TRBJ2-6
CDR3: CASSLDSGANVLTF
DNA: TGCGCCAGCAGCTTGGACTCTGGGGCCAACGTCCTGACTTTC

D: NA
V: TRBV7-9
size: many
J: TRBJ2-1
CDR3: CASRYRAPEQFF
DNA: TGTGCCAGCAGGTACAGGGCCCCTGAGCAGTTCTTC

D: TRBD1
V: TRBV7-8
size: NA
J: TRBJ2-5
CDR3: CASSHLLGTGQETQYF
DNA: TGTGCCAGCAGCCATCTTCTCGGGACAGGGCAAGAGACCCAGTACTTC

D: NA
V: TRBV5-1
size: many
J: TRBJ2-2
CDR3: CASSLRFTGELFF
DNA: TGCGCCAGCAGCTTGAGGTTTACCGGGGAGCTGTTTTTT

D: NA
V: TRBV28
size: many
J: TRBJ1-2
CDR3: CASSSNTYGYTF
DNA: TGTGCCAGCAGTTCGAACACGTACGGCTACACCTTC

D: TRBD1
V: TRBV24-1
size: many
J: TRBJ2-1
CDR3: CATSDAQDRYNEQFF
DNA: TGTGCCACCAGTGATGCGCAGGACAGGTACAATGAGCAGTTCTTC

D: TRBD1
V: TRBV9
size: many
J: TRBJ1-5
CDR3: CASSPGRGHSNQPQHF
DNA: TGTGCCAGCAGCCCCGGGAGGGGGCATAGCAATCAGCCCCAGCATTTT

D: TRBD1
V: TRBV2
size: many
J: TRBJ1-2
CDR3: CASSVGTGAPANYGYTF
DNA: TGTGCCAGCAGTGTGGGGACAGGAGCCCCCGCTAACTATGGCTACACCTTC

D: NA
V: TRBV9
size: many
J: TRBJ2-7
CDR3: CASSVAVGSSYEQYF
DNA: TGTGCCAGCAGCGTAGCTGTGGGGTCCTCCTACGAGCAGTACTTC

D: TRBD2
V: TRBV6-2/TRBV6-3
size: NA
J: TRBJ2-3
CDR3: CASSYSLLAGSPTDTQYF
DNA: TGTGCCAGCAGTTACTCGCTACTAGCGGGGAGCCCCACAGATACGCAGTATTTT

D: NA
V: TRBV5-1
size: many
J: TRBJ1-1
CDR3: CASRETRNTAAFF
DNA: TGCGCCAGCAGGGAGACCCGGAACACTGCAGCTTTCTTT

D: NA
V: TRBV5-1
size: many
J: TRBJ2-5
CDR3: CASSLGTFRETQYF
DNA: TGCGCCAGCAGCTTGGGGACTTTTCGAGAGACCCAGTACTTC

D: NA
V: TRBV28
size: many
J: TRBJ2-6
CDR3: CASRSGTTGANVLTF
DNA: TGTGCCAGCAGGTCAGGGACAACTGGGGCCAACGTCCTGACTTTC

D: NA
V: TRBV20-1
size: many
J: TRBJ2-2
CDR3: CSARPTYSGELFF
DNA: TGCAGTGCTAGACCTACCTATTCCGGGGAGCTGTTTTTT

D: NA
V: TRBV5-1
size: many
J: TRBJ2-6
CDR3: CATQGTGANVLTF
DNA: TGCGCCACCCAGGGGACTGGGGCCAACGTCCTGACTTTC

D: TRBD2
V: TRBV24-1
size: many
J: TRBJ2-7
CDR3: CATSTGTSGNYEQYF
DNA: TGTGCCACCAGTACAGGGACTAGCGGGAACTACGAGCAGTACTTC

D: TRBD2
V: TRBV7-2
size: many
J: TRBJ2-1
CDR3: CASSLDGGAYNEQFF
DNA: TGTGCCAGCAGCTTAGACGGGGGGGCCTACAATGAGCAGTTCTTC

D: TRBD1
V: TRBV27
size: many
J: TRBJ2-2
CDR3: CASSHEAGGGHTGELFF
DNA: TGTGCCAGCAGCCACGAAGCAGGGGGCGGTCACACCGGGGAGCTGTTTTTT

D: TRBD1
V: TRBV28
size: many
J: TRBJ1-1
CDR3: CASSPGDRWNTEAFF
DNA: TGTGCCAGCAGTCCTGGGGACAGATGGAACACTGAAGCTTTCTTT

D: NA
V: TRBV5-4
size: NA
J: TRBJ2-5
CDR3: CASSSEQRQETQYF
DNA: TGTGCCAGCAGCTCAGAACAGAGACAAGAGACCCAGTACTTC

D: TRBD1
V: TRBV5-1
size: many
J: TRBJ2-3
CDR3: CASSGGQGTDTQYF
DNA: TGCGCCAGCAGCGGGGGACAGGGGACAGATACGCAGTATTTT

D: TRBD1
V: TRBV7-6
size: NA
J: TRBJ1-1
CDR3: CASSPPGRDSQRGTEAFF
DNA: TGTGCCAGCAGCCCCCCGGGGCGGGACAGCCAAAGAGGCACTGAAGCTTTCTTT

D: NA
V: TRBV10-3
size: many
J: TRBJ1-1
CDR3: CAIADDTEAFF
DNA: TGTGCCATCGCCGATGACACTGAAGCTTTCTTT

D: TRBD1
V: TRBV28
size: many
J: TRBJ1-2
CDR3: CASSPDREDPYGYTF
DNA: TGTGCCAGCAGTCCTGACAGGGAGGACCCCTATGGCTACACCTTC

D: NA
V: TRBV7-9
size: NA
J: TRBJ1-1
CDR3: CASSLRETLNTEAFF
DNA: TGTGCCAGCAGCCTACGGGAAACGTTGAACACTGAAGCTTTCTTT

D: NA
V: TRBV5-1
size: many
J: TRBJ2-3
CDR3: CASSSPGGTYVTQYF
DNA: TGCGCCAGCAGCTCCCCGGGGGGCACTTATGTTACGCAGTATTTT

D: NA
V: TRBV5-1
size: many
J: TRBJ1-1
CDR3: CASSLDLGDEAFF
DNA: TGCGCCAGCAGCTTGGATCTGGGGGATGAAGCTTTCTTT

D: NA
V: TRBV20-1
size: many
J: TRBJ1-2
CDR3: CSAPGENGYGYTF
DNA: TGCAGTGCCCCCGGGGAAAATGGCTATGGCTACACCTTC

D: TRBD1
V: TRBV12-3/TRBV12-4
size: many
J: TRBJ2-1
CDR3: CASSSGTGSYNEQFF
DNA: TGTGCCAGCAGTTCCGGGACAGGGTCATACAATGAGCAGTTCTTC

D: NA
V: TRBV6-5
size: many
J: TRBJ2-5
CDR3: CASSYSDSYQQETQYF
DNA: TGTGCCAGCAGTTACTCAGACAGTTATCAGCAAGAGACCCAGTACTTC

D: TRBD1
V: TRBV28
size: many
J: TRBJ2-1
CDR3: CASRDRGRHEQFF
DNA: TGTGCCAGTCGGGACAGGGGGCGACATGAGCAGTTCTTC

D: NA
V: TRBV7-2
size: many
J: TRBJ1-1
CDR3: CASSFSGDTEAFF
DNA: TGTGCCAGCAGCTTCAGTGGGGACACTGAAGCTTTCTTT

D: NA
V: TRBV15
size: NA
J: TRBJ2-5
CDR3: CATSKQETQYF
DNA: TGTGCCACCAGCAAACAAGAGACCCAGTACTTC

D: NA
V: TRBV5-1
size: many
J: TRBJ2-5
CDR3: CASSSQGSQETQYF
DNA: TGCGCCAGCAGCTCTCAGGGGTCGCAAGAGACCCAGTACTTC

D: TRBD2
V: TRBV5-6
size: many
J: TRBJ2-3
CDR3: CASSLVLSGTDTQYF
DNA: TGTGCCAGCAGCTTAGTCCTTAGCGGGACAGATACGCAGTATTTT

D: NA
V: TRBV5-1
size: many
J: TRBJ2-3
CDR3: CASGEMTVWNTQYF
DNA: TGCGCCAGCGGAGAAATGACAGTTTGGAATACGCAGTATTTT